This T cell receptor (beta chain) was retrieved from a study of blood T cell repertoires in COVID-19. Across the study: Sites in the United States, Italy and Spain provided acute and convalescent COVID-19 samples.

Trimming at V came to 6 bases and at J to 7 bases, leaving 8 bases not matched to a gene. This CDR3 is 13 amino acids long. CDR1 WNHNN and CDR2 SYGVQD come from the germline V gene (reference sequence). Data came from immunoSEQ multiplex PCR; TCRdb stores just in-frame clones and leaves some out. This repertoire shows 300,000 to 350,000 clones, about 92% found once; its top ten account for 3.5% to 4%. The chain joins TRBV10-1 to TRBJ1-2; the match to TRBD1 covers 7 bases. The sequenced material came from peripheral blood. This receptor was identified in an older woman with COVID-19, enrolled during active disease. The CDR3 here is CASSPWTGSGYTF. The CDR3 bases are TGCGCCAGCAGCCCTTGGACAGGTTCTGGCTACACCTTC.